This TCR beta chain derives from a study of blood T cell repertoires in COVID-19. In germline, CDR1 is SQVTM, CDR2 ANQGSEA. CDR3 length equals 14 residues. Trimming left V 1 base short and J 4 bases short, with 12 bases between. This table comes from immunoSEQ multiplex PCR, and its TCRdb copy is limited to in-frame clones, with some not included. The top ten hold roughly 3.1% of the sample, which has 270,000 or so clones, roughly 84% seen once. The receptor comes from a man aged 45-65 years who had recovered from COVID-19. The chain combines TRBV29-1 with TRBJ2-3, with D unclear. The sample was PBMCs or T cells enriched from blood (not recorded which). This chain's CDR3 is CSVEGAPRADTQYF. The CDR3 DNA is TGCAGCGTTGAAGGGGCTCCCCGCGCAGATACGCAGTATTTT.